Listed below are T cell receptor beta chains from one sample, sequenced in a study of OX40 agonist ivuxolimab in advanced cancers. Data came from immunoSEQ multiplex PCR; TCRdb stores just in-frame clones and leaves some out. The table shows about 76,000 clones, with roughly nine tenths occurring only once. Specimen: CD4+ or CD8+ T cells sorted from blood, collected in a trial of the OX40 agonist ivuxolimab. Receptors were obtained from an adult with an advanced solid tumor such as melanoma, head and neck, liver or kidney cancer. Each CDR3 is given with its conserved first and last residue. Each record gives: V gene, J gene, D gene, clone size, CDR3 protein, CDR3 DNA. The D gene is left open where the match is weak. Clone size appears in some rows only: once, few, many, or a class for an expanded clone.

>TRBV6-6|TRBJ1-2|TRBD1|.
CASTGIGQVLGGYTF
TGTGCCAGCACGGGTATTGGACAGGTCTTGGGTGGCTACACCTTC
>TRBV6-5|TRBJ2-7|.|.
CASSYVGLWYF
TGTGCCAGCAGTTATGTAGGACTGTGGTACTTC
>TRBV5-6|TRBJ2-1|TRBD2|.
CASSFPRTSGRETYNEQFF
TGTGCCAGCAGCTTCCCCCGGACTAGCGGGAGGGAAACCTACAATGAGCAGTTCTTC
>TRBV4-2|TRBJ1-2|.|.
CASSQVPGAYGYTF
TGTGCCAGCAGCCAAGTACCAGGGGCCTATGGCTACACCTTC
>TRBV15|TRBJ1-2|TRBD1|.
CATSSGTGDRYTF
TGTGCCACCAGCAGCGGGACAGGGGATCGCTACACCTTC
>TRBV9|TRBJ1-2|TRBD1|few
CASSAEDRAYGYTF
TGTGCCAGCAGCGCCGAGGACAGGGCCTATGGCTACACCTTC
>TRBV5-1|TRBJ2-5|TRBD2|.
CASSRGWLAGVGQETQYF
TGCGCCAGCAGCCGGGGTTGGCTAGCGGGAGTGGGCCAAGAGACCCAGTACTTC
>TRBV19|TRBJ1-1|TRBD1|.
CASSLQGTGEAFF
TGTGCCAGTAGCCTACAGGGGACGGGTGAAGCTTTCTTT
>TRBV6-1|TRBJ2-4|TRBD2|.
CASSRGGSAKNIQYF
TGTGCCAGCAGCCGGGGGGGGAGCGCCAAAAACATTCAGTACTTC
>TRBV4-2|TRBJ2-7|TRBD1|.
CASSQEDRVSSYEQYF
TGTGCCAGCAGCCAAGAGGACAGGGTGAGCTCCTACGAGCAGTACTTC
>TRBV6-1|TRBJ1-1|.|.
CASSPNSGGRDKAFF
TGTGCCAGCAGTCCTAACTCGGGGGGAAGGGATAAAGCTTTCTTT
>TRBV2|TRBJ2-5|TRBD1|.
CASSSSGQGEGETQYF
TGTGCCAGCAGTTCCTCAGGACAGGGCGAGGGGGAGACCCAGTACTTC
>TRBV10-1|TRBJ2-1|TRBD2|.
CASVGLAETTLDNEQFF
TGCGCCAGCGTAGGGCTAGCGGAGACCACCCTAGACAATGAGCAGTTCTTC
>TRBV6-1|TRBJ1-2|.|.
CASSEDQGAGFGYTF
TGTGCCAGCAGTGAGGACCAAGGGGCGGGTTTTGGCTACACCTTC
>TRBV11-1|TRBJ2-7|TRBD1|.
CASSSQTGATYEQYF
TGTGCCAGCAGCTCCCAGACAGGGGCGACCTACGAGCAGTACTTC
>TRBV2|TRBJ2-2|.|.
CASSEIGGNTGELFF
TGTGCCAGCAGTGAAATCGGTGGGAACACCGGGGAGCTGTTTTTT
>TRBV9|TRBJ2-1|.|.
CASSVAWGDYNEQFF
TGTGCCAGCAGCGTAGCTTGGGGGGACTACAATGAGCAGTTCTTC
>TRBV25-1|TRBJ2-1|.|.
CASTDDGNEQFF
TGTGCCAGCACGGACGATGGCAATGAGCAGTTCTTC
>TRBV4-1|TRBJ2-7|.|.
CASSQGRLVGGYEQYF
TGCGCCAGCAGCCAAGGGCGACTAGTGGGAGGATACGAGCAGTACTTC
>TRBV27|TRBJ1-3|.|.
CASSPTGFGGNTIYF
TGTGCCAGCAGCCCTACAGGGTTTGGCGGAAACACCATATATTTT
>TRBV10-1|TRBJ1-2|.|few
CASSDTAYGYTF
TGCGCCAGCAGTGATACAGCATATGGCTACACCTTC
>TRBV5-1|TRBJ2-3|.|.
CASRERDSPLTDTQYF
TGCGCCAGCAGAGAACGGGACTCGCCTCTGACAGATACGCAGTATTTT
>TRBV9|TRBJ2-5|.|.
CASSVEETQYF
TGTGCCAGCAGCGTAGAAGAGACCCAGTACTTC
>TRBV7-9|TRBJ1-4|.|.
CASSPELQEKLFF
TGTGCCAGCAGCCCAGAACTTCAAGAAAAACTGTTTTTT